The rows below give T cell receptor beta chains drawn from one sample of a study of spatial heterogeneity in lung cancer. One entry per CDR3 protein, called by TCRdb with MiXCR from the 5' RACE reads. The sample contains more than 25,000 distinct CDR3 sequences, approximately 7% of which appear only once. Sequencing used lung tumor tissue, obtained at surgery. The receptors were sampled from a male donor with early-stage non-small cell lung cancer. CDR3s include the opening cysteine and the closing phenylalanine or tryptophan. A D gene is named only where the DNA matches it firmly. Clone size is shown for a subset of rows, as once, few, many or a class of expanded clone.

clone_size: many
d_call: -
j_call: TRBJ1-4
v_call: TRBV7-9
cdr3_aa: CASRSAIDGRDEKLFF
cdr3_nt: TGTGCCAGCAGATCAGCAATCGACGGAAGGGATGAAAAACTGTTTTTT

clone_size: -
d_call: -
j_call: TRBJ2-7
v_call: TRBV6-6
cdr3_aa: CASSQGQKRYEQYF
cdr3_nt: TGTGCCAGCAGCCAGGGGCAGAAGAGGTACGAGCAGTACTTC

clone_size: many
d_call: -
j_call: TRBJ1-1
v_call: TRBV4-3
cdr3_aa: CASSQVGGLNTEAFF
cdr3_nt: TGCGCCAGCAGCCAGGTTGGGGGGCTGAACACTGAAGCTTTCTTT

clone_size: many
d_call: -
j_call: TRBJ1-2
v_call: TRBV5-1
cdr3_aa: CASRARPLDYGYTF
cdr3_nt: TGCGCCAGCAGAGCCCGTCCCTTGGACTATGGCTACACCTTC

clone_size: few
d_call: TRBD1
j_call: TRBJ1-5
v_call: TRBV2
cdr3_aa: CASSRPTGGYSNQPQHF
cdr3_nt: TGTGCCAGCAGTAGACCAACAGGGGGCTATAGCAATCAGCCCCAGCATTTT

clone_size: -
d_call: -
j_call: TRBJ2-7
v_call: TRBV5-1
cdr3_aa: CASSLNGGPPYEQYF
cdr3_nt: TGCGCCAGCAGCTTGAACGGGGGGCCCCCCTACGAGCAGTACTTC

clone_size: few
d_call: -
j_call: TRBJ2-5
v_call: TRBV11-2
cdr3_aa: CASSSWGVQETQYF
cdr3_nt: TGTGCCAGCAGCTCCTGGGGAGTCCAAGAGACCCAGTACTTC

clone_size: many
d_call: -
j_call: TRBJ2-2
v_call: TRBV7-7
cdr3_aa: CASSLLGGRWNTGELFF
cdr3_nt: TGTGCCAGCAGCTTATTGGGGGGCAGGTGGAACACCGGGGAGCTGTTTTTT

clone_size: many
d_call: -
j_call: TRBJ2-5
v_call: TRBV6-2/TRBV6-3
cdr3_aa: CASAVDQETQYF
cdr3_nt: TGTGCCAGCGCTGTGGACCAAGAGACCCAGTACTTC

clone_size: many
d_call: TRBD2
j_call: TRBJ2-1
v_call: TRBV12-3/TRBV12-4
cdr3_aa: CASSLAGGYNEQFF
cdr3_nt: TGTGCCAGCAGCCTAGCGGGGGGTTACAATGAGCAGTTCTTC

clone_size: many
d_call: -
j_call: TRBJ2-1
v_call: TRBV11-1
cdr3_aa: CASSTPVRAPEQFF
cdr3_nt: TGTGCCAGCAGCACCCCTGTGAGGGCCCCTGAGCAGTTCTTC

clone_size: -
d_call: -
j_call: TRBJ2-1
v_call: TRBV28
cdr3_aa: CASSLFGGESNEQFF
cdr3_nt: TGTGCCAGCAGTTTATTCGGGGGCGAGTCCAATGAGCAGTTCTTC

clone_size: many
d_call: TRBD1
j_call: TRBJ2-7
v_call: TRBV5-1
cdr3_aa: CASSARDRVYEQYF
cdr3_nt: TGCGCCAGCAGCGCCCGGGACAGAGTCTACGAGCAGTACTTC

clone_size: many
d_call: TRBD1
j_call: TRBJ2-2
v_call: TRBV5-4
cdr3_aa: CASSTKTGADGELFF
cdr3_nt: TGTGCCAGCAGCACTAAGACAGGGGCTGACGGGGAGCTGTTTTTT

clone_size: -
d_call: TRBD1
j_call: TRBJ2-3
v_call: TRBV20-1
cdr3_aa: CSAPGQDRTDTQYF
cdr3_nt: TGCAGTGCTCCTGGACAGGACCGCACAGATACGCAGTATTTT

clone_size: few
d_call: TRBD1
j_call: TRBJ2-5
v_call: TRBV5-1
cdr3_aa: CASSPTGGIIETQYF
cdr3_nt: TGCGCCAGCAGCCCGACAGGGGGCATCATCGAGACCCAGTACTTC

clone_size: many
d_call: TRBD2
j_call: TRBJ2-3
v_call: TRBV20-1
cdr3_aa: CSAQDLAGDRDTQYF
cdr3_nt: TGCAGTGCTCAGGACCTAGCGGGGGACAGGGATACGCAGTATTTT

clone_size: few
d_call: -
j_call: TRBJ1-5
v_call: TRBV6-5
cdr3_aa: CASSYDRYNQPQHF
cdr3_nt: TGTGCCAGCAGTTACGACAGGTACAATCAGCCCCAGCATTTT

clone_size: few
d_call: -
j_call: TRBJ1-1
v_call: TRBV5-1
cdr3_aa: CASSSQGSAEAFF
cdr3_nt: TGCGCCAGCAGCTCTCAAGGATCGGCTGAAGCTTTCTTT

clone_size: many
d_call: -
j_call: TRBJ2-5
v_call: TRBV5-6
cdr3_aa: CASSIQTGIRYF
cdr3_nt: TGTGCCAGCAGCATACAAACAGGGATTCGGTACTTC

clone_size: many
d_call: -
j_call: TRBJ2-3
v_call: TRBV6-1
cdr3_aa: CASSEKGSTDTQYF
cdr3_nt: TGTGCCAGCAGTGAGAAAGGAAGCACAGATACGCAGTATTTT

clone_size: -
d_call: -
j_call: TRBJ1-5
v_call: TRBV5-6
cdr3_aa: CASSFSGSHQPQHF
cdr3_nt: TGTGCCAGCAGCTTCTCAGGGTCCCATCAGCCCCAGCATTTT

clone_size: -
d_call: -
j_call: TRBJ2-7
v_call: TRBV6-2/TRBV6-3
cdr3_aa: CASNIDRPYEQYF
cdr3_nt: TGTGCCAGCAACATAGACCGTCCCTACGAGCAGTACTTC

clone_size: many
d_call: -
j_call: TRBJ2-7
v_call: TRBV13
cdr3_aa: CASSFQGGYYEQYF
cdr3_nt: TGTGCCAGCAGCTTCCAGGGCGGATACTACGAGCAGTACTTC

clone_size: -
d_call: TRBD1
j_call: TRBJ2-1
v_call: TRBV5-1
cdr3_aa: CASSSGQGFRNEQFF
cdr3_nt: TGCGCCAGCAGTTCGGGACAGGGGTTCCGCAATGAGCAGTTCTTC

clone_size: -
d_call: -
j_call: TRBJ1-1
v_call: TRBV7-8
cdr3_aa: CASSYRDYIGTEAFF
cdr3_nt: TGTGCCAGCAGCTACCGGGACTATATTGGCACTGAAGCTTTCTTT

clone_size: many
d_call: -
j_call: TRBJ2-7
v_call: TRBV29-1
cdr3_aa: CSVLQGPHEQYF
cdr3_nt: TGCAGCGTTTTACAGGGTCCCCACGAGCAGTACTTC

clone_size: -
d_call: -
j_call: TRBJ2-6
v_call: TRBV10-2
cdr3_aa: CASSEAGANVLTF
cdr3_nt: TGCGCCAGCAGTGAGGCTGGGGCCAACGTCCTGACTTTC

clone_size: many
d_call: -
j_call: TRBJ2-2
v_call: TRBV6-2/TRBV6-3
cdr3_aa: CASSFQGANTGELFF
cdr3_nt: TGTGCCAGCAGTTTTCAAGGGGCGAACACCGGGGAGCTGTTTTTT

clone_size: few
d_call: TRBD1
j_call: TRBJ1-4
v_call: TRBV4-1
cdr3_aa: CASSQQDPDRGGEKLFF
cdr3_nt: TGCGCCAGCAGCCAACAGGACCCTGACAGGGGAGGTGAAAAACTGTTTTTT

clone_size: -
d_call: -
j_call: TRBJ2-3
v_call: TRBV29-1
cdr3_aa: CSVEEGTQYF
cdr3_nt: TGCAGCGTTGAGGAAGGTACGCAGTATTTT

clone_size: many
d_call: TRBD1
j_call: TRBJ2-5
v_call: TRBV10-3
cdr3_aa: CAARGQGRQETQYF
cdr3_nt: TGTGCCGCCCGCGGACAGGGGAGGCAAGAGACCCAGTACTTC

clone_size: -
d_call: -
j_call: TRBJ1-2
v_call: TRBV29-1
cdr3_aa: CSAGSDYGYTF
cdr3_nt: TGCAGCGCCGGGTCCGACTATGGCTACACCTTC

clone_size: few
d_call: TRBD2
j_call: TRBJ2-1
v_call: TRBV7-6
cdr3_aa: CASSVAGGYNEQFF
cdr3_nt: TGTGCCAGCAGTGTAGCGGGGGGGTACAATGAGCAGTTCTTC

clone_size: many
d_call: -
j_call: TRBJ1-5
v_call: TRBV7-6
cdr3_aa: CASSLGRGSNQPQHF
cdr3_nt: TGTGCCAGCAGCTTAGGGCGCGGGAGCAATCAGCCCCAGCATTTT

clone_size: many
d_call: -
j_call: TRBJ2-2
v_call: TRBV4-3
cdr3_aa: CASSQDWAGANTGELFF
cdr3_nt: TGCGCCAGCAGCCAAGATTGGGCAGGGGCGAACACCGGGGAGCTGTTTTTT

clone_size: many
d_call: TRBD1
j_call: TRBJ1-1
v_call: TRBV2
cdr3_aa: CATRQGLNTEAFF
cdr3_nt: TGTGCCACTCGACAGGGATTGAACACTGAAGCTTTCTTT

clone_size: many
d_call: -
j_call: TRBJ2-3
v_call: TRBV4-2
cdr3_aa: CASSQWRADGTDTQYF
cdr3_nt: TGTGCCAGCAGCCAATGGAGGGCAGACGGCACAGATACGCAGTATTTT

clone_size: few
d_call: -
j_call: TRBJ1-5
v_call: TRBV4-2
cdr3_aa: CASSQGRGGSNQPQHF
cdr3_nt: TGTGCCAGCAGCCAAGGCCGGGGTGGAAGCAATCAGCCCCAGCATTTT

clone_size: many
d_call: -
j_call: TRBJ2-2
v_call: TRBV9
cdr3_aa: CASSVPGELFF
cdr3_nt: TGTGCCAGCAGCGTACCCGGGGAGCTGTTTTTT